The 5 T cell receptor beta chains below come from one sample, sequenced in a study of cytomegalovirus exposure and HLA in healthy donors (TCRdb year 2017). Receptor amplification or capture employed the immunoSEQ multiplex PCR assay. For the multiplex PCR, a mixture combining 60 forward primers for TCR Vbeta segments and 13 reverse primers for TCR Jbeta segments was used. TCRdb limited this immuneACCESS table to in-frame rearrangements with V and J called. A share of clones is missing; checked studies link under half to unresolved V genes, and the rest is unexplained. The sample table holds under 150,000 clones, of which around 75% were seen once. Roughly 3% of the sample goes to the ten largest clones. Specimen: PBMCs. The receptors were gathered from a man under 40 in good health and CMV-seronegative.

This rearrangement joins TRBV7-9 to TRBJ1-5, with a weak D call TRBD1 (6 bases). The germline V gene has CDR1 SEHNR and CDR2 FQNEAQ (reference sequence). V was shortened by 4 bases and J by 0 bases, with 10 bases between the two germline ends. The CDR3 has 15 residues. DNA for the CDR3: TGTGCCAGCAGCTACGGGACATTTAGCAATCAGCCCCAGCATTTT. It codes for CASSYGTFSNQPQHF.

This clone was counted once. V gene TRBV11-2 combines with J gene TRBJ2-7, with D unclear. V was cut by 1 base and J by 0 bases, with 19 bases left in between. Germline assignment: CDR1 SGHAT and CDR2 FQNNGV. The CDR3 is 18 residues long. The CDR3 bases are TGTGCCAGCAGCTTAGTGGTAGCCGGTTTCTATAGCTCCTACGAGCAGTACTTC. It encodes CASSLVVAGFYSSYEQYF. The variable domain in full, completed from reference TRBV11-2 and TRBJ2-7, reads EAGVAQSPRYKIIEKRQSVAFWCNPISGHATLYWYQQILGQGPKLLIQFQNNGVVDDSQLPKDRFSAERLKGVDSTLKIQPAKLEDSAVYLCASSLVVAGFYSSYEQYFGPGTRLTVT.

The chain carries TRBV30 and TRBJ2-7; no definite D call. V was cut by 1 base and J by 13 bases, with 17 bases left in between. The germline gives CDR1 GTSNPN, CDR2 SVGIG (reference sequence). CDR3 length: 12 amino acids. CDR3 coding DNA: TGTGCCTGGAGTGAAATGTCCCTAGTTCCCTACTTC. It encodes CAWSEMSLVPYF.

The rearrangement joins TRBV27 to TRBJ2-1; the match to TRBD2 covers 7 bases. The CDR3 runs 15 residues. Trimming removed 1 base from V and 5 bases from J; junction bases left unmatched: 5. The germline gives CDR1 MNHEY, CDR2 SMNVEV (reference sequence). In nucleotides, the CDR3 is TGTGCCAGCAGTTTATATCGCGGGAGCGACAATGAGCAGTTCTTC. Its protein product is CASSLYRGSDNEQFF.

This sequence joins TRBV5-8 and TRBJ2-2, with 7 bases identical to TRBD2. Trimming removed 3 bases from V and 3 bases from J; junction bases left unmatched: 8. The CDR3 covers 16 residues. The germline gives CDR1 SGHTS, CDR2 YDEGEE. CDR3 residues: CASSSLAATDTGELFF. As DNA, the CDR3 is TGTGCCAGCAGCTCCCTAGCGGCAACGGACACCGGGGAGCTGTTTTTT. Full variable domain (remainder filled in from reference TRBV5-8 and TRBJ2-2): EAGVTQSPTHLIKTRGQQATLRCSPISGHTSVYWYQQALGLGLQFLLWYDEGEERNRGNFPPRFSGRQFPNYSSELNVNALELEDSALYLCASSSLAATDTGELFFGEGSRLTVL.